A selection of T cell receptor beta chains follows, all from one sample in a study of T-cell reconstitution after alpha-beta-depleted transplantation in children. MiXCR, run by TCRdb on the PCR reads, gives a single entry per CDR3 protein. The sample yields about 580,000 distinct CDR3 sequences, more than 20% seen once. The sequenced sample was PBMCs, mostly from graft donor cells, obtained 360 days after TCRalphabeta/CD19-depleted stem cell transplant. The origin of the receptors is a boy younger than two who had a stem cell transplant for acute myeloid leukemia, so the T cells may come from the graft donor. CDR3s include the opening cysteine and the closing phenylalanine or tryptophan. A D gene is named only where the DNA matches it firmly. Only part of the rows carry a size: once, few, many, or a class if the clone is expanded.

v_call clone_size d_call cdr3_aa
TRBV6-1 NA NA CASGSNPNTEAFF
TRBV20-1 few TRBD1 CSATGGRANEKLFF
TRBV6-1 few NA CASSEGRSSSGANVLTF
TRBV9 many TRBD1 CASSVDRAGGEQYF
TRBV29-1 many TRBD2 CSAAAGDTQYF
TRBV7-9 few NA CASSLTTSGNTIYF
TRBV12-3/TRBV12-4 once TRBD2 CASASPGLDSYNEQFF
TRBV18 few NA CASSPWSNSGNTIYF
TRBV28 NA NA CASTQLGETQYF
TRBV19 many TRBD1 CASSQTGGSYEQYF
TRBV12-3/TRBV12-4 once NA CASSLALLGAWGKETQYF
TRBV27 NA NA CASSLDIPAYNEQFF
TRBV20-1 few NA CSASGGQPSDTQYF
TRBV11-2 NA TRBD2 CASRKPGLEETQYF
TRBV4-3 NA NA CASSQDRGTPWANVLTF
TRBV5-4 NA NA CASSQRQDQETQYF
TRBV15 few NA CATSTLLAGTGANVLTF
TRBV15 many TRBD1 CAKFALDRPPIPLRETQYF
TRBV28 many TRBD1 CASSPNLPRDSVEYGYTF
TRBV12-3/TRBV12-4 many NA CASSTNRGGNTEAFF
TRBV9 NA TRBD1 CASSVDGQGDSEQYF
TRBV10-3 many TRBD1 CANGQGLNTEAFF
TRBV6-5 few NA CASSYSDSYEQYF
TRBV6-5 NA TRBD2 CASSYSTSIETQYF
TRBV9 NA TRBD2 CASSVDGTRARGTQYF
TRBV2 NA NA CASSEWGEIEQFF
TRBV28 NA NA CASSFGGPLHF
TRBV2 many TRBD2 CASRGTSSTDTQYF
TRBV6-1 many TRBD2 CASSPSGGAGEQFF
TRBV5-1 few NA CASSVGTQYNEQFF
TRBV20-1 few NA CSAPSGHKNYGYTF
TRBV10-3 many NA CAISESGKQGYGYTF
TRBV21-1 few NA CASSKGTYSYNEQFF
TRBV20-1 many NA CSARLLRAEKAFF
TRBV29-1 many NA CSVEVRWQRFRNTQYF
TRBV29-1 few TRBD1 CSASGTGLETQYF
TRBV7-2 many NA CASSLVRQPQETQYF
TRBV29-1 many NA CSVEMRLNTEAFF
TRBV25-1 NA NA CASSEHRTAEQYF
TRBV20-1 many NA CSARGPSNEKLFF
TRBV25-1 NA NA CASMSGQKSNQPQHF
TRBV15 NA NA CATSRDYILDKQETQYF
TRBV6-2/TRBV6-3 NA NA CASSLQVKQFF
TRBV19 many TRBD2 CASRTLRTRGTDTQYF
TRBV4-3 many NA CASSQDKGYEQYF
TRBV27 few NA CASSLWQMNTGELFF
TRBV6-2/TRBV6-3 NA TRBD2 CASSPGLESSYNEQFF
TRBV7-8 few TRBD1 CASKPTGSTEAFF
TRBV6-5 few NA CASSFRRSNEQFF
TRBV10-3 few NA CVTPPYNEQFF
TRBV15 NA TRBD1 CATSSGQGTQYF
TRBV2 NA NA CASSGGSDQPQHF
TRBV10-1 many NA CASSDPGIGELFF
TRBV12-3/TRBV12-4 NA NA CASSLEGGYGYTF
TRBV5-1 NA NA CASQEGLAYEQYF
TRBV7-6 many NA CAATPSGLGPETQYF